This T cell receptor (beta chain) is from a study of blood T cell repertoires in COVID-19. As for the study in general: Acute and convalescent COVID-19 samples came from the United States, Italy and Spain. Sample material is recorded as cDNA or gDNA derived from T cells, B-cell-depleted T cells, or PBMCs.

Followed longitudinally, the Seattle patients had been enrolled during active infection. In the authors' methods: Reference gene primer amplification in the assay estimated nucleated cell counts. Here immunoSEQ multiplex PCR was the method, and the copy in TCRdb shows in-frame clones only, minus some. V and J calls plus clone size are reproduced from that table; the DNA served to infer D and trimming. The data contain under 450,000 clones, about 87% of them seen just once; the ten biggest clones take up over 10%. J was trimmed by 6 bases and V by 6 bases; bases with no gene match: 9. Looked up from germline, CDR1 is GTSNPN and CDR2 is SVGIG (reference sequence). The CDR3 sequence is 14 residues long.

This receptor was identified in a woman between 45 and 65 years old with COVID-19, enrolled during active disease. The J gene is TRBJ2-1, the V gene TRBV30; 9 nucleotides align to TRBD2. The specimen sequenced was peripheral blood. CDR3 protein: CACSYGLATNEQFF. CDR3 bases: TGTGCCTGCTCCTACGGACTAGCGACCAATGAGCAGTTCTTC.